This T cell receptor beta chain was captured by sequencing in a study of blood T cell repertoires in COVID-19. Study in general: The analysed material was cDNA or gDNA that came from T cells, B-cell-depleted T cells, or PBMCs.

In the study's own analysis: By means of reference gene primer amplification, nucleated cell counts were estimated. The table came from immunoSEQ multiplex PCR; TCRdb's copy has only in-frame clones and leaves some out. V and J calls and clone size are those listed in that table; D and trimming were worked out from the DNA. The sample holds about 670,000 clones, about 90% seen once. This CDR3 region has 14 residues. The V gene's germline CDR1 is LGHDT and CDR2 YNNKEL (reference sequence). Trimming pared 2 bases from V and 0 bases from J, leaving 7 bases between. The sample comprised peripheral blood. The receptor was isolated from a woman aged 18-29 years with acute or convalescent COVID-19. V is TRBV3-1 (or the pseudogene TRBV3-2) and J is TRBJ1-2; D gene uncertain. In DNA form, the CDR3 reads TGTGCCAGCAGCCAAAACGTAGCTAACTATGGCTACACCTTC. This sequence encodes CASSQNVANYGYTF.